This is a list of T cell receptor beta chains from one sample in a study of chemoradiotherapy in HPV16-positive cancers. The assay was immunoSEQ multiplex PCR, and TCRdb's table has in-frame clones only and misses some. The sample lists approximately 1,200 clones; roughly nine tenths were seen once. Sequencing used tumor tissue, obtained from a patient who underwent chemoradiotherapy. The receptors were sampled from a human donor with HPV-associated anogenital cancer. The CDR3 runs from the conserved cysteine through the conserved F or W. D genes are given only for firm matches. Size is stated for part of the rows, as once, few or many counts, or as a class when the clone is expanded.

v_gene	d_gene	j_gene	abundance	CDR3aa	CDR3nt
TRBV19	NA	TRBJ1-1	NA	CASARGMKAFF	TGTGCCAGTGCGAGGGGGATGAAGGCTTTCTTT
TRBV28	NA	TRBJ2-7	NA	CASSFGDHEQYF	TGTGCCAGCAGTTTCGGGGACCACGAGCAGTACTTC
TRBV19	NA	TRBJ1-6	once	CASTPGVSSYNSPLHF	TGTGCCAGTACCCCAGGGGTGAGCTCCTATAATTCACCCCTCCACTTT
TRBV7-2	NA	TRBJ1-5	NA	CASSLQGSNQPQHF	TGTGCCAGCAGCTTACAGGGGAGCAATCAGCCCCAGCATTTT
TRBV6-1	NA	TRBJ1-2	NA	CASSVPWDTPNYGYTF	TGTGCCAGCAGTGTCCCCTGGGACACCCCTAACTATGGCTACACCTTC
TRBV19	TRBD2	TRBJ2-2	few	CASSSGTSGNTGELFF	TGTGCCAGTAGTTCGGGGACTAGCGGAAACACCGGGGAGCTGTTTTTT
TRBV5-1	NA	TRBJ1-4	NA	CASSLAGSLGEKLFF	TGCGCCAGCAGCTTGGCGGGCAGCCTTGGGGAAAAACTGTTTTTT
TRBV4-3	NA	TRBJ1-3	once	CASSQDGADSGNTIYF	TGCGCCAGCAGCCAAGATGGGGCTGATTCGGGAAACACCATATATTTT
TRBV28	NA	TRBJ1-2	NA	CASSFRRVDNYGYTF	TGTGCCAGCAGTTTCAGACGGGTGGATAACTATGGCTACACCTTC
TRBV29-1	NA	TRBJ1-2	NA	CSALTRGNYGYTF	TGCAGCGCCCTCACGAGGGGGAACTATGGCTACACCTTC
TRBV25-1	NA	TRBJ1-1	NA	CASSEYRGGHTEAFF	TGTGCCAGCAGTGAATATAGGGGTGGCCACACTGAAGCTTTCTTT
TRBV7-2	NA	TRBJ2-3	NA	CASRGDRDTQYF	TGTGCCAGCAGGGGGGACCGAGATACGCAGTATTTT